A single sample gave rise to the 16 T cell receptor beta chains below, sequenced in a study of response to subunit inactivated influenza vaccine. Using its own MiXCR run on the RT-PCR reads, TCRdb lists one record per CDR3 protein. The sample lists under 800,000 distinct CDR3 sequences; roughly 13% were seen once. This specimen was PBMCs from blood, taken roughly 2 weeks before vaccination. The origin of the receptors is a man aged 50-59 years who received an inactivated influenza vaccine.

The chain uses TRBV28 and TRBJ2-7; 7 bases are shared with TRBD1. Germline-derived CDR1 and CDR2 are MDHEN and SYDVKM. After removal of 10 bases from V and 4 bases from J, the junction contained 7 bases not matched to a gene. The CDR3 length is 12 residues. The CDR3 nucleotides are TGTGCCACCACAGGGGAAGGGTACGAGCAGTACTTC. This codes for CATTGEGYEQYF.

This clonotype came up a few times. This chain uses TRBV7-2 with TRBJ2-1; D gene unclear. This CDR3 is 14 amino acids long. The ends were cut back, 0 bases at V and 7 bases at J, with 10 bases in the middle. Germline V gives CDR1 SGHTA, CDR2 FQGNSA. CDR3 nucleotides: TGTGCCAGCAGCTTAGCCGGACGGGCGAATGAGCAGTTCTTC. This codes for CASSLAGRANEQFF.

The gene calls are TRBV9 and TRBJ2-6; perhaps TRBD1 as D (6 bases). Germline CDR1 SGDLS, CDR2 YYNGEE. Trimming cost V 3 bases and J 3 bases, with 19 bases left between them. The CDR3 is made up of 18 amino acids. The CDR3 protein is CASSEGPGAAGGANVLTF. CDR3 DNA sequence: TGTGCCAGCAGCGAGGGTCCAGGGGCCGCTGGTGGGGCCAACGTCCTGACTTTC. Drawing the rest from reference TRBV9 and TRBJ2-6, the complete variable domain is DSGVTQTPKHLITATGQRVTLRCSPRSGDLSVYWYQQSLDQGLQFLIQYYNGEERAKGNILERFSAQQFPDLHSELNLSSLELGDSALYFCASSEGPGAAGGANVLTFGAGSRLTVL.

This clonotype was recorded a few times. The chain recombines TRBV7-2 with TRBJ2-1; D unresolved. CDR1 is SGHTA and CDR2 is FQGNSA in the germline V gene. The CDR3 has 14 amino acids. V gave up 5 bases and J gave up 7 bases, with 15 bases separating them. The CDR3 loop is CASSPTAAPNEQFF. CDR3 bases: TGTGCCAGCAGCCCGACGGCGGCCCCTAATGAGCAGTTCTTC.

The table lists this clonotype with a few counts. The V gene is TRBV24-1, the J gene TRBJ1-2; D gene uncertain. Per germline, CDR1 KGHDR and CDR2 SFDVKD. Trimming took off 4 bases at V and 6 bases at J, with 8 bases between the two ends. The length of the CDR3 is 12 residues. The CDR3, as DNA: TGTGCCACCAGTGAGCGGGAAGATGGCTACACCTTC. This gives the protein CATSEREDGYTF.

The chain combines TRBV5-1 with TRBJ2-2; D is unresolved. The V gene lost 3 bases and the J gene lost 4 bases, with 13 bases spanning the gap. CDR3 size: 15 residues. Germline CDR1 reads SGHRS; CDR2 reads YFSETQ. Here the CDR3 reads CASSSTPWGTGELFF. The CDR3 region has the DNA TGCGCCAGCAGCTCCACACCCTGGGGCACCGGGGAGCTGTTTTTT.

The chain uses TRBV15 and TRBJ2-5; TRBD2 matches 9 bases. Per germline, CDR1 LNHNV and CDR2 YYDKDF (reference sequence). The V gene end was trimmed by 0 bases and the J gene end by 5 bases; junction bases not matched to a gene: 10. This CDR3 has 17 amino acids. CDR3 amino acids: CATSRDSAGGPRETQYF. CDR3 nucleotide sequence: TGTGCCACCAGCAGAGATTCGGCGGGAGGGCCGAGGGAGACCCAGTACTTC.

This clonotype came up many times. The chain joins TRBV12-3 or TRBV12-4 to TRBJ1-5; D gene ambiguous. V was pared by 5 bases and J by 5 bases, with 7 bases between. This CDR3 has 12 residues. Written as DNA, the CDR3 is TGTGCCAGCAGTCCGACCGATCAGCCCCAGCATTTT. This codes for CASSPTDQPQHF.

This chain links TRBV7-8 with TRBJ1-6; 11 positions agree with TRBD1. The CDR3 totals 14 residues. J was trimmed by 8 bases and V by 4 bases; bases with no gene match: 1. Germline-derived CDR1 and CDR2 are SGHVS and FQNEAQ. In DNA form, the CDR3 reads TGTGCCAGCAGCTGGGGACAGGGGGATTCACCCCTCCACTTT. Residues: CASSWGQGDSPLHF.

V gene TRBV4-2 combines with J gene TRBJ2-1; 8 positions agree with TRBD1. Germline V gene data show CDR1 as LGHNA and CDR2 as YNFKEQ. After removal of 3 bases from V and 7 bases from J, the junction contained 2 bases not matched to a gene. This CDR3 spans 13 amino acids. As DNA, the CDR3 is TGTGCCAGCAGCCATAGACAGGGGAATGAGCAGTTCTTC. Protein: CASSHRQGNEQFF.

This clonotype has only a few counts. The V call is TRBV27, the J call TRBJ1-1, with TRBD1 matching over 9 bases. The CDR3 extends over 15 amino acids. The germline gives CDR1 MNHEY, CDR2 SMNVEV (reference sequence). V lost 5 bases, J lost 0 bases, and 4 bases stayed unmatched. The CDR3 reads CASSPGTGLNTEAFF. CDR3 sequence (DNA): TGTGCCAGCAGTCCAGGGACAGGGCTGAACACTGAAGCTTTCTTT.

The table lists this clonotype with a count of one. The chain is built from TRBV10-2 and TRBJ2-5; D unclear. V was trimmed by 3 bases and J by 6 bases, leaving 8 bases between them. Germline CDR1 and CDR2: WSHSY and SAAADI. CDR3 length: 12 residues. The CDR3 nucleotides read TGCGCCAGCAGTGATGTCAGGCAGACCCAGTACTTC. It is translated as CASSDVRQTQYF.

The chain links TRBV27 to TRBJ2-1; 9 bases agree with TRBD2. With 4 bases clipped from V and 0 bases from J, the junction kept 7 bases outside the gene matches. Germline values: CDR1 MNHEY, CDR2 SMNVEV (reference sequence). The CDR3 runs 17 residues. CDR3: CASSSPRTSASYNEQFF. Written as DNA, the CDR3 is TGTGCCAGCAGTTCGCCGAGGACTAGCGCCTCCTACAATGAGCAGTTCTTC.

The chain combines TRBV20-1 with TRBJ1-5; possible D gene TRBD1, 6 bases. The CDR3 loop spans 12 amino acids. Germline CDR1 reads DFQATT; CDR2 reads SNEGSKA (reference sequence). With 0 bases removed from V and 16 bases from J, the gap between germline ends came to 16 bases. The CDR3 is CSARDVDGQLHF. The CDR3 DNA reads TGCAGTGCTAGAGATGTGGACGGACAGTTACATTTT.

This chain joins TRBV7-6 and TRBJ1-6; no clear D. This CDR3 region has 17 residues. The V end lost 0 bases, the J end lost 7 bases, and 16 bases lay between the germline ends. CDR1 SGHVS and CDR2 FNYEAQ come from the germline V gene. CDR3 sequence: CASSLAPGVSANSPLHF. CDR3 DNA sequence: TGTGCCAGCAGCTTAGCGCCAGGAGTATCGGCGAATTCACCCCTCCACTTT.

This CDR3 is CASHRDTLYEQYF. The CDR3 DNA reads TGTGCCAGCCACCGGGACACCCTCTACGAGCAGTACTTC. The chain joins TRBV28 to TRBJ2-7, with D perhaps matching TRBD1 (6 bases). Per germline, CDR1 MDHEN and CDR2 SYDVKM. V shed 8 bases and J shed 3 bases, with 14 bases lying between them. This CDR3 region has 13 residues.